This T cell receptor (beta chain) was obtained from a study of post-analysis software for immune sequencing data. Study context: Several disease courses (relapsing-remitting, secondary progressive and progressive-relapsing) of multiple sclerosis were included.

The authors incorporated unique molecular identifiers into the TCR beta cDNA libraries. TCRdb reprocessed the PCR reads with MiXCR, giving one entry per CDR3 protein. The sample holds roughly 800,000 distinct CDR3 sequences, 25% to 30% seen once. The clonotype comes from a girl aged 10 to 17 with multiple sclerosis. The sequenced material came from blood.

The CDR3 DNA is TGCGCCAGCAGCCATCCTCGCGCGCGGACTAGCGACGATGAGCAGTTCTTC. This sequence encodes CASSHPRARTSDDEQFF. The chain carries TRBV4-3 and TRBJ2-1, with TRBD2 matching 9 bases. V shed 3 bases and J 8 bases; nucleotides not matched to a gene: 14. Germline V CDR1 and CDR2: LGHNA, YSLEER. This CDR3 comprises 17 residues.